The clone carrying this T cell receptor beta chain was picked up a small number of times. Its antigen is unknown. The trim removed 7 bases at V and 3 bases at J, leaving 5 bases unmatched. Germline assignment: CDR1 SQVTM and CDR2 ANQGSEA. CDR3 length equals 13 residues. The data were obtained in a study of healthy donors' naive CD4 and CD8 T cells. Study-wide findings and caveats: Chains were not paired, since alpha and beta were sequenced in bulk. Most V and J genes were reportedly biased between naive CD4+ and CD8+ cells. Bias from naive T cell homeostatic proliferation was not addressed.

TCR libraries were built from 450 to 650 ng of total RNA by linear amplification. MiXCR, run by TCRdb on the reads, gives a single entry per CDR3 protein. The sample has 150,000 to 200,000 distinct CDR3 sequences, 65% to 75% seen once; the top ten hold roughly 2.3%. CD4+CD8-CD45RO-CD45RA+ cells were naive CD4+; CD8+CD4-CD45RA+CD27bright cells were naive CD8+. The sequence derives from a pool of human donors in good health; the sample pools cells from several healthy donors. This chain links TRBV29-1 with TRBJ1-5, with 8 nucleotides matching TRBD1. Sequenced input: naive CD4+ and CD8+ T cells sorted from blood, pooled from several donors. This chain's CDR3 is CSARQGPNQPQHF. Here the CDR3 DNA reads TGCAGCGCCAGACAGGGGCCCAATCAGCCCCAGCATTTT. Drawing the rest from reference TRBV29-1 and TRBJ1-5, the complete variable domain is SAVISQKPSRDICQRGTSLTIQCQVDSQVTMMFWYRQQPGQSLTLIATANQGSEATYESGFVIDKFPISRPNLTFSTLTVSNMSPEDSSIYLCSARQGPNQPQHFGDGTRLSIL.